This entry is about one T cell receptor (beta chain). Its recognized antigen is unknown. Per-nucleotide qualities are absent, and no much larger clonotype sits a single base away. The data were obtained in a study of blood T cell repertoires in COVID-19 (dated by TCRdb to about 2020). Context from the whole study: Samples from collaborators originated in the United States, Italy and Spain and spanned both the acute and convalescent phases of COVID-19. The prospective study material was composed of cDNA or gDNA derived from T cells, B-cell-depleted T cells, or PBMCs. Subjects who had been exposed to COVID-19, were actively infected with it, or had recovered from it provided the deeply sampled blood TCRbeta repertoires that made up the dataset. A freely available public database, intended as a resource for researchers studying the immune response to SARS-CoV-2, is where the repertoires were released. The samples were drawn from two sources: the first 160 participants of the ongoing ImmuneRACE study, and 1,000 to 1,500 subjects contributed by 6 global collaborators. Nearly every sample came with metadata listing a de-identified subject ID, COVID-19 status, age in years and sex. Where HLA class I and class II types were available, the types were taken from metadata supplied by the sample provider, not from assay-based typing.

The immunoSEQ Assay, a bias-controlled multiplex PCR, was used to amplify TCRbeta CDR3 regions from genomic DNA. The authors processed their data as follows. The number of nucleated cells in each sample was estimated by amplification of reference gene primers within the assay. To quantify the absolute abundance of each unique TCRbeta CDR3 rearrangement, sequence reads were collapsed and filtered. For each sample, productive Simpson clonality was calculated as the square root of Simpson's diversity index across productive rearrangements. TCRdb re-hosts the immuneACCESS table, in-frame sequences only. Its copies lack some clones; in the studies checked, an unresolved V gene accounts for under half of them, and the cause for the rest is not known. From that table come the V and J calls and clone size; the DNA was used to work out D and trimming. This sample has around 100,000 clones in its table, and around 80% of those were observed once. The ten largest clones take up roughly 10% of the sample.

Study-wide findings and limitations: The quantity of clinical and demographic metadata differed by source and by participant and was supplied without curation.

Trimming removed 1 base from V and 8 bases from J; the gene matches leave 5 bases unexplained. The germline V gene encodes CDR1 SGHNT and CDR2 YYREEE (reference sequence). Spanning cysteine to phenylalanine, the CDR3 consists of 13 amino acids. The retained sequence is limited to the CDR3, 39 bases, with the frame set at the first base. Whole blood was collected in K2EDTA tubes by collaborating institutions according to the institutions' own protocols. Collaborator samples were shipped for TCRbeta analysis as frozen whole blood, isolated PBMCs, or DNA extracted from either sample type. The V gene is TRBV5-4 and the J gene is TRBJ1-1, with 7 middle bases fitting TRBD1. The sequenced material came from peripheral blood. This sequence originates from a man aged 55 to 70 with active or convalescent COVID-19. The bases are TGTGCCAGCAGCTTGAAAGGGGGCGCAGAAGCTTTCTTT. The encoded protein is CASSLKGGAEAFF.